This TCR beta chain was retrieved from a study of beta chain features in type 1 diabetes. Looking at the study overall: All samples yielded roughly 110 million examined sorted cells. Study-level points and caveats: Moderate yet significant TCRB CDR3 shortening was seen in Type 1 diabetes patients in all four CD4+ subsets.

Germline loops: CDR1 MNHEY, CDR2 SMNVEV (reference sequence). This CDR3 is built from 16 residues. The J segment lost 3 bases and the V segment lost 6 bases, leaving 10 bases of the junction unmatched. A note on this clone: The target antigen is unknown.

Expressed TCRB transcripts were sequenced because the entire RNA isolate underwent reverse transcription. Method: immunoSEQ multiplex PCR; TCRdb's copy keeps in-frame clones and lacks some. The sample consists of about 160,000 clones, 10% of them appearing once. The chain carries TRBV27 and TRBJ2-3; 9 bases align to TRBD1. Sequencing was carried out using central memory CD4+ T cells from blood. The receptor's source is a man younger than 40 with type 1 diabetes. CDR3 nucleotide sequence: TGTGCCAGCAGACTTATCGGGACAGGGTTTACAGATACGCAGTATTTT. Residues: CASRLIGTGFTDTQYF.